This T cell receptor (beta chain) was sequenced during a study of human T cells and chemical hapten exposure (dated by TCRdb to about 2021). Background for the entire study: For sensitization, 2% DPC in acetone was applied to an approximately 2 cm by approximately 2 cm area of upper inner arm skin. Throughout the study period of about 25 weeks, patients also received therapeutic DPC doses to the scalp every week. Libraries were pooled for sequencing, and per-sample TCR yields varied mainly because of small differences in library volumes within the pool. Blood samples were taken from patients before sensitization (week 0) and at 2, 6 and about 24 weeks after DPC sensitization. Patch testing was done on the upper back using Finn chambers containing 0.01% DPC, and results were scored after 6 days according to International Contact Dermatitis Research Group standards. This study followed changes in the peripheral blood TCR repertoire in vivo during primary and secondary sensitization of alopecia patients to the hapten diphenylcyclopropenone (DPC). Blood for TCR sequencing was provided by twenty-nine alopecia patients at one to four time points (pre-sensitization, 2, 6 and 24 weeks). The patient cohort, mostly female, included alopecia areata with under or over 50% scalp involvement, alopecia totalis and alopecia universalis.

The time point label for this specimen denotes: patch test 1, 2 weeks after DPC sensitization. The treatment or condition label for this specimen denotes: therapeutic diphenylcyclopropenone sensitization with weekly scalp DPC. Blood at each patch-test visit was drawn before the patch test was applied. Patients were eligible if aged 18 to 70, diagnosed with alopecia and judged suitable for DPC therapy, and pregnant patients were excluded. Unfractionated whole blood was collected in Tempus Blood RNA tubes, and total RNA was extracted from that blood. Findings and caveats that apply to the study as a whole: Alopecia, a presumed autoimmune disease, was present in all patients, so the immune response of the patients might differ from that of healthy individuals. DPC sensitization did not change the number of TCRs with a frequency above 1 in 1000, and there was no evidence of changes in global repertoire structure. Patch test score was positively correlated with the number of PT1 expanded TCRs, with significance at thresholds 8, 16 and 32 but not at 4. Compared with pre-sensitization or healthy control sets, expanded TCRs formed significantly more large CDR3 similarity clusters, which is consistent with antigen-driven responses. After repeated subsampling, changes were observed in the strength of the expansion versus patch-test correlation and in the threshold at which the correlation became significant.

The protocol used for the library was RACE. Sequencing took place on a NextSeq 500. During library preparation, unique molecular identifiers were attached to individual cDNA molecules so that TCRs could be counted quantitatively and reproducibly. For every blood RNA sample, sequencing covered both the TCR alpha and TCR beta chains. The paper's processing steps were these. The median number of TCRs per sample was roughly 100,000, ranging from roughly 20,000 to 700,000. The Decombinator software suite was used to annotate the V, J and CDR3 of the TCR reads. For PS versus PT1 abundance plots, all samples were subsampled to the same number of TCRs (28,000). Expanded TCRs were defined as absent before sensitization and observed at least eight times at the 2-week time point. TCRdb reprocessing: public reads trimmed at Q25 with fastp, clones called with MiXCR, in-frame beta chains kept. Rows merge per CDR3 protein into single entries with the most common DNA and genes. In this record, the V and J calls reflect TCRdb's handling and not the investigators' own analysis. The sample records some 380,000 distinct CDR3 sequences, around 4.8% of which are singletons. About 2.2% of the sample rests with the top ten.

Measured from the cysteine to the phenylalanine, the CDR3 is 13 residues long. Only the CDR3 part of the read is kept: 39 bases, read in frame from the first base. Trimming costs V 7 bases and J 0 bases, and their ends lie 9 bases apart. CDR1 and CDR2 are drawn from the germline V gene: MDHEN, SYDVKM. This clonotype occurred many times. The clone's antigen remains unknown. The sample holds no much larger clone one base away, and base qualities are not on file. This material consisted of whole blood, taken in connection with sensitization to the hapten diphenylcyclopropenone (DPC). The chain is assembled from TRBV28 and TRBJ1-2; a weak D assignment points to TRBD1 (5 bases agree). This TCR was recovered from a woman in her forties or fifties with alopecia areata. Some clones in this sample may be carry-over from other donors' samples. The CDR3 sequence is CASMGETNYGYTF. In nucleotide form, the sequence is TGTGCCAGCATGGGGGAAACTAACTATGGCTACACCTTC.